Below are 13 T cell receptor beta chains sequenced from a single sample in a study of blood T cell repertoires in COVID-19. Produced via immunoSEQ multiplex PCR; TCRdb's table is partial and in-frame only. The sample lists under 200,000 clones, approximately 77% occurring once. Sequences were obtained from PBMCs or T cells enriched from blood (not recorded which). These receptors were obtained from a man aged 55-75 years who had recovered from COVID-19.

This chain connects TRBV12-3 or TRBV12-4 to TRBJ1-5; D is unresolved. This CDR3 is built from 13 residues. Trimming took off 4 bases at V and 9 bases at J, with 13 bases between the two ends. CDR3 in amino acids: CASSSQAGRPQHF. CDR3 DNA: TGTGCCAGCAGTTCTCAGGCGGGGAGGCCCCAGCATTTT.

The V call is TRBV7-3, the J call TRBJ2-3, with a possible D match to TRBD1 (5 bases). V dropped 5 bases and J dropped 6 bases, with 18 bases sitting between them. The CDR3 totals 15 residues. From germline, CDR1 is SGHTA and CDR2 FQGTGA. CDR3 protein: CASSPQGRFRDTQYF. Written as DNA, the CDR3 is TGTGCCAGCAGCCCCCAGGGCAGGTTTCGGGATACGCAGTATTTT.

This chain joins TRBV28 and TRBJ2-7; 9 bases fit TRBD2. CDR1 is MDHEN and CDR2 is SYDVKM in the germline V gene. This CDR3 is built from 16 residues. V trimming: 6 bases; J trimming: 0 bases; junction bases outside the gene matches: 9. Here the CDR3 reads CASRQGGSGGSYEQYF. The CDR3 coding sequence is TGTGCCAGCAGGCAAGGGGGTAGCGGGGGCTCCTACGAGCAGTACTTC. Looking up the rest from reference TRBV28 and TRBJ2-7 gives the full variable domain: DVKVTQSSRYLVKRTGEKVFLECVQDMDHENMFWYRQDPGLGLRLIYFSYDVKMKEKGDIPEGYSVSREKKERFSLILESASTNQTSMYLCASRQGGSGGSYEQYFGPGTRLTVT.

This clone was detected only once. The rearrangement joins TRBV28 to TRBJ1-2; tentatively, D is TRBD1 (6 bases). Germline assignment: CDR1 MDHEN and CDR2 SYDVKM. V lost 5 bases and J 4 bases, leaving 20 bases between the germline ends. This CDR3 has 16 residues. The CDR3 sequence is CASSPDSSITIYGYTF. In DNA, the CDR3 is TGTGCCAGCAGTCCGGACAGCTCAATCACCATCTATGGCTACACCTTC.

This clone was recorded a few times. The chain carries TRBV9 and TRBJ2-3; possible D gene TRBD2, 5 bases. This CDR3 is 11 amino acids long. V lost 4 bases and J lost 8, with 8 bases in between. Germline V lookup: CDR1 SGDLS, CDR2 YYNGEE. The CDR3 loop reads CASSQEATQYF. CDR3 nucleotides: TGTGCCAGCAGCCAGGAGGCTACGCAGTATTTT.

The CDR3 loop reads CASSQWSAGLNTEAFF. As DNA, the CDR3 is TGTGCCAGCAGCCAATGGTCGGCAGGCCTGAACACTGAAGCTTTCTTT. The chain carries TRBV3-1 (or the pseudogene TRBV3-2) and TRBJ1-1; D ambiguous. V was clipped by 2 bases and J by 0 bases, with 13 bases between them. Germline assignment: CDR1 LGHDT and CDR2 YNNKEL (reference sequence). The CDR3 has 16 amino acids.

The chain combines TRBV5-8 with TRBJ2-7; possible D gene TRBD1, 5 bases. Trimming took 0 bases from V and 9 from J, leaving 16 bases between them. From germline, CDR1 is SGHTS and CDR2 YDEGEE. The CDR3 has 14 amino acids. This CDR3 is CASSLALQATRQYF. In nucleotides, the CDR3 is TGTGCCAGCAGCTTGGCTCTACAGGCTACGCGGCAGTACTTC.

CDR3 DNA: TGTGCCAGCAGCCAAGGACTAGCACCCGGTACGCAGTATTTT. Protein sequence: CASSQGLAPGTQYF. The rearrangement uses TRBV4-2 and TRBJ2-3; the match to TRBD2 covers 7 bases. The CDR3 has 14 amino acids. Germline-derived CDR1 and CDR2 are LGHNA and YNFKEQ. V shed 1 base, J shed 8 bases, and the junction held 6 bases outside the gene matches.

The chain has TRBV7-9 and TRBJ1-4; TRBD1 aligns across 9 bases. Trimming at V came to 5 bases and at J to 10 bases, leaving 20 bases not matched to a gene. The CDR3 sequence is 18 residues long. Per the germline V gene, CDR1 is SEHNR and CDR2 is FQNEAQ (reference sequence). The CDR3 coding sequence is TGTGCCAGCAGCACCCTCGCGGGACAGGGTAAAAGTGGCGGAAAACTGTTTTTT. Translated: CASSTLAGQGKSGGKLFF.

This chain uses TRBV29-1 with TRBJ2-3; 8 bases fit TRBD1. Unmatched junction bases numbered 4, after V lost 6 bases and J lost 2 bases. Germline values: CDR1 SQVTM, CDR2 ANQGSEA. The CDR3 extends over 13 amino acids. Here the CDR3 reads CSVGQGSTDTQYF. As DNA, the CDR3 is TGCAGCGTCGGACAGGGCTCCACAGATACGCAGTATTTT.

V and J are TRBV9 and TRBJ1-5; the D is unclear. CDR1 and CDR2 from the germline V gene are SGDLS and YYNGEE. V was shortened by 4 bases and J by 8 bases, with 22 bases between the two germline ends. The CDR3 extends over 16 amino acids. CDR3 region: CASSPSPTASREPQHF. The CDR3 nucleotides are TGTGCCAGCAGCCCATCCCCAACAGCCTCCCGTGAGCCCCAGCATTTT.

The V and J genes are TRBV14 and TRBJ1-6; D gene unclear. CDR1 and CDR2 from the germline V gene are SGHDN and FVKESK. There are 14 residues in the CDR3. CDR3 nucleotides: TGTGTTTACGACGCGGGGTCGAATAATTCACCCCTCCACTTT. Translation gives CVYDAGSNNSPLHF.

This chain connects TRBV28 to TRBJ1-4, with TRBD1 identical over 8 bases. CDR3 length equals 14 residues. After removal of 1 base from V and 7 bases from J, the junction contained 2 bases not matched to a gene. The germline V gene has CDR1 MDHEN and CDR2 SYDVKM. The CDR3 bases are TGTGCCAGCAGTTTATCAGGGGGCGGTGAAAAACTGTTTTTT. It encodes CASSLSGGGEKLFF.